This T cell receptor beta chain was documented in a study of glioma-infiltrating T cells. Findings and limits, study-wide: CDR3 overlap between tissue and blood was very small.

TCR alpha and beta CDR3 regions were amplified from RNA using iRepertoire nested multiplex PCR. TCRdb itself ran the multiplex PCR reads through MiXCR, one entry per CDR3 protein. The sample lists under 150,000 distinct CDR3 sequences, around 25% occurring once. The CDR3 is made up of 13 amino acids. Germline V gives CDR1 SGHRS, CDR2 YFSETQ. To note about this clonotype: Its specificity is unknown. Relative to the germline gene, one junction end is altered; a read error may explain this.

The chain couples TRBV5-1 to TRBJ2-1; no firm D call. This TCR was sampled from a human donor with low-grade glioma or glioblastoma, undergoing nonglioma brain surgery, or in good health (not recorded which). Sample: glioma tissue, nonneoplastic brain tissue, or PBMCs (not recorded which). CDR3 nucleotide sequence: TGCACCAGCAGCTTTCCCCCTTTGGGTGAGCAGTTCTTC. Translated, it gives CTSSFPPLGEQFF.